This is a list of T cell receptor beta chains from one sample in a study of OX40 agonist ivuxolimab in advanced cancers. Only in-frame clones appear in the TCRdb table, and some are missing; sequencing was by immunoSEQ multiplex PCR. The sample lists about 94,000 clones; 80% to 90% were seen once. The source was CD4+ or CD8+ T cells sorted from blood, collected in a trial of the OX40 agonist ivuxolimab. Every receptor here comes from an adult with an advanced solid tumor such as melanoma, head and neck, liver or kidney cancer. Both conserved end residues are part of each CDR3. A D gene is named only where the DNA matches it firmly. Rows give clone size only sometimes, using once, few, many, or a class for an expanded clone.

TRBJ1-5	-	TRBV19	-	CASIGGTNQPQHF	TGTGCCAGTATCGGGGGTACCAATCAGCCCCAGCATTTT
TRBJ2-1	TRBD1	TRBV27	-	CASSLSLGTGGGEQFF	TGTGCCAGCAGTTTATCCCTTGGGACAGGGGGCGGTGAGCAGTTCTTC
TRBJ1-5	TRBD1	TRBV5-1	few	CASSPGGTGVGQPQHF	TGCGCCAGCAGCCCGGGGGGGACAGGGGTTGGTCAGCCCCAGCATTTT
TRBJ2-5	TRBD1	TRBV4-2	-	CASSQDFETGDQETQYF	TGTGCCAGCAGCCAAGACTTCGAGACAGGGGACCAAGAGACCCAGTACTTC
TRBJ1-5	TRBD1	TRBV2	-	CASSPRTGGPDSNQPQHF	TGTGCCAGCAGTCCCCGGACAGGGGGACCCGATAGCAATCAGCCCCAGCATTTT
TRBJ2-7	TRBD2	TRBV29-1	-	CSVGGATEQYF	TGCAGCGTCGGGGGGGCTACCGAGCAGTACTTC
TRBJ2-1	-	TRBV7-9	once	CASSLELAFSYNEQFF	TGTGCCAGCAGCTTAGAGTTAGCGTTCTCCTACAATGAGCAGTTCTTC
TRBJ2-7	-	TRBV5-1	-	CASSLATDSPTISYEQYF	TGCGCCAGCAGCTTGGCCACGGACAGTCCCACCATCAGTTACGAGCAGTACTTC
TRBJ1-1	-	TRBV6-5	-	CASSYAHPGVTEAFF	TGTGCCAGCAGTTACGCCCACCCGGGGGTCACTGAAGCTTTCTTT
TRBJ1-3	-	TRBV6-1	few	CASRSGSGNTIYF	TGTGCCAGCAGGTCGGGCTCTGGAAACACCATATATTTT
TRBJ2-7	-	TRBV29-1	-	CSTATGVEQYF	TGCAGCACTGCTACGGGGGTCGAGCAGTACTTC
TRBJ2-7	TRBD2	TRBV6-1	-	CASSSGTNLYEQYF	TGTGCCTCCTCTTCCGGGACTAACCTCTACGAGCAGTACTTC
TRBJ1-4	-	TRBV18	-	CASSRSSKGGNEKLFF	TGTGCCAGCTCACGTTCGTCGAAGGGAGGTAATGAAAAACTGTTTTTT
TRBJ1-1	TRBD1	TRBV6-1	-	CASSSDFKGAVAFF	TGTGCCAGCAGTTCTGACTTTAAGGGGGCTGTAGCTTTCTTT
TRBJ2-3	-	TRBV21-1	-	CASSKCGDRICTDTQYF	TGTGCCAGCAGCAAATGTGGAGACAGGATTTGCACAGATACGCAGTATTTT
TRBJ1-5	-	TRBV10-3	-	CAIGTDSNQPQHF	TGTGCCATCGGGACGGATAGCAATCAGCCCCAGCATTTT
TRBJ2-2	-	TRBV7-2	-	CASSPILGGGELFF	TGTGCCAGCAGCCCCATCTTGGGTGGCGGGGAGCTGTTTTTT
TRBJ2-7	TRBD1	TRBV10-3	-	CAISDTRTGAYEQYF	TGTGCCATCAGCGATACCCGGACAGGAGCCTACGAGCAGTACTTC
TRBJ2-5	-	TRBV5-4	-	CASSFNSQETQYF	TGTGCCAGCAGCTTTAACAGCCAAGAGACCCAGTACTTC
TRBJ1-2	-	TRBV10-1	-	CASSDGLSQPDYGYTF	TGCGCCAGCAGTGATGGGCTCAGCCAACCCGACTATGGCTACACCTTC
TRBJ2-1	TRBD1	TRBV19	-	CASSLGDRFYNEQFF	TGTGCCAGTAGTTTAGGGGACAGATTCTACAATGAGCAGTTCTTC
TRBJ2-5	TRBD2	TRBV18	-	CASSEIETSGATQETQYF	TGTGCCAGCTCGGAGATAGAGACTAGCGGGGCTACACAAGAGACCCAGTACTTC
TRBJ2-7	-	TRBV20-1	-	CSAQAGSEQYF	TGCAGTGCCCAGGCGGGGTCCGAGCAGTACTTC
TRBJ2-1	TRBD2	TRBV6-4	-	CASSAGTSRNEQFF	TGTGCCAGCAGTGCCGGGACTAGCCGAAATGAGCAGTTCTTC
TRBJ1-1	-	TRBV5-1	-	CASSLDSGPRAFF	TGCGCCAGCAGCTTGGATTCCGGACCCCGGGCTTTCTTT
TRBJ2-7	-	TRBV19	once	CASSGQDGHEQYF	TGTGCCAGTAGTGGTCAGGACGGCCACGAGCAGTACTTC
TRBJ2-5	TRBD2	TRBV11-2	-	CASSLVGGGAGETQYF	TGTGCCAGCAGCTTAGTCGGCGGGGGGGCCGGAGAGACCCAGTACTTC
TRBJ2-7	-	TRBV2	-	CASSLGGVYEQYF	TGTGCCAGCAGTCTAGGCGGAGTCTACGAGCAGTACTTC
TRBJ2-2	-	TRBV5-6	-	CASSRGGGGSTGELFF	TGTGCCAGCAGCCGCGGCGGGGGCGGTAGCACCGGGGAGCTGTTTTTT
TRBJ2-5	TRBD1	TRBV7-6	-	CASSGTTGGETQYF	TGTGCCAGCAGCGGCACGACAGGGGGAGAGACCCAGTACTTC